This entry is about one T cell receptor beta chain. This sample is drawn from a study of blood T cell repertoires in COVID-19. Turning to the study itself: Researchers got acute and convalescent COVID-19 samples from the United States, Italy and Spain. PBMCs, B-cell-depleted T cells, or T cells provided the cDNA or gDNA that made up the material.

During active infection, Seattle patients enrolled and were then monitored through disease. Trimming took 5 bases from V and 0 from J, leaving 16 bases between them. The germline V gene encodes CDR1 LNHDA and CDR2 SQIVND (reference sequence). This CDR3 comprises 16 residues. In the source study's methods: Counts of nucleated cells, estimated from reference gene primer amplification, were obtained. TCRdb keeps only in-frame clones here, not all; method: immunoSEQ multiplex PCR. The V and J calls and clone size come from that table; D and trimming were worked out from the DNA. Here the sample spans some 450,000 clones, around 88% being singletons.

The sequence was obtained from a woman in her 50s with COVID-19, enrolled during active disease. This chain joins TRBV19 and TRBJ1-1, with D possibly matching TRBD1 (5 bases). Sequences were obtained from peripheral blood. The DNA of the CDR3 is TGTGCCAGTAGTCTGGGGGGTGGGACGGTGAACACTGAAGCTTTCTTT. This encodes CASSLGGGTVNTEAFF.